The rows below give T cell receptor beta chains drawn from one sample of a study of blood T cell repertoires in COVID-19. Method: immunoSEQ multiplex PCR; TCRdb's copy keeps in-frame clones and lacks some. The sample consists of about 280,000 clones, nearly 90% of them appearing once. Sequenced input: PBMCs or T cells enriched from blood (not recorded which). The origin of the receptors is a woman aged 25 to 45 who had recovered from COVID-19. Each CDR3 is given with its conserved first and last residue. D genes are given only for firm matches. Only some rows state a clone size, as once, few, many or a class for expanded clones.

TRBD1 TRBJ2-1 . TRBV4-1 CASSQRDRGGEQFF TGCGCCAGCAGCCAACGAGACAGGGGCGGTGAGCAGTTCTTC
TRBD1 TRBJ1-1 . TRBV2 CASSEGGTGNTEAFF TGTGCCAGCAGTGAAGGGGGGACAGGGAACACTGAAGCTTTCTTT
. TRBJ1-1 once TRBV4-1 CASSQDRIDSLNTEAFF TGCGCCAGCAGCCAAGATAGGATAGACAGTTTGAACACTGAAGCTTTCTTT
TRBD1 TRBJ1-5 . TRBV27 CASSLQGGIGQPQHF TGTGCCAGCAGCCTACAGGGGGGTATTGGTCAGCCCCAGCATTTT
TRBD2 TRBJ2-3 . TRBV10-3 CAISEIGPLGSGRGTDTQYF TGTGCCATCAGTGAGATTGGCCCCTTGGGTAGCGGGAGAGGCACAGATACGCAGTATTTT
. TRBJ1-1 . TRBV19 CASRHGGGRVVTEAFF TGTGCCAGTCGACACGGCGGAGGAAGGGTAGTCACTGAAGCTTTCTTT
TRBD1 TRBJ1-1 . TRBV2 CATQGVNTEAFF TGTGCCACCCAGGGGGTGAACACTGAAGCTTTCTTT
. TRBJ1-5 . TRBV28 CASSLAHQPQHF TGTGCCAGCAGTCTGGCACATCAGCCCCAGCATTTT
. TRBJ2-2 . TRBV5-4 CASSPNHRGVNTGELFF TGTGCCAGCAGCCCTAACCACCGAGGCGTGAACACCGGGGAGCTGTTTTTT
TRBD1 TRBJ1-1 . TRBV27 CASSPNTGAEAFF TGTGCCAGCAGTCCCAATACAGGGGCTGAAGCTTTCTTT
. TRBJ2-7 . TRBV29-1 CSVASHSGEQYF TGCAGCGTTGCAAGTCATTCGGGTGAGCAGTACTTC
. TRBJ1-2 . TRBV7-6 CASSLVSGEDVVLGTNGYTF TGTGCCAGCAGCTTGGTGTCAGGCGAGGACGTGGTTCTTGGGACAAATGGCTACACCTTC
. TRBJ2-7 . TRBV2 CASSATGRTTYEQYF TGTGCCAGCAGTGCAACAGGACGGACGACCTACGAGCAGTACTTC
. TRBJ1-1 . TRBV10-3 CAISERQGKNTEAFF TGTGCCATCAGTGAGCGGCAGGGCAAAAACACTGAAGCTTTCTTT
. TRBJ2-3 . TRBV4-1 CASSQGLASTDTQYF TGCGCCAGCAGCCAAGGGTTAGCGAGCACAGATACGCAGTATTTT
TRBD1 TRBJ1-2 . TRBV28 CASTPTGVIGYGYTF TGTGCCAGCACCCCCACAGGGGTAATTGGCTATGGCTACACCTTC
. TRBJ1-1 . TRBV5-1 CASSFGRGTEAFF TGCGCCAGCAGCTTTGGCAGGGGCACTGAAGCTTTCTTT
TRBD1 TRBJ1-5 few TRBV6-1 CASSDLQGAVQPQHF TGTGCCAGCAGTGACCTACAGGGGGCGGTTCAGCCCCAGCATTTT
. TRBJ1-1 . TRBV6-4 CASRRDTMNTEAFF TGTGCCAGCAGAAGGGACACTATGAACACTGAAGCTTTCTTT
TRBD1 TRBJ1-1 . TRBV28 CASSWTGNTEAFF TGTGCCAGCAGTTGGACAGGGAACACTGAAGCTTTCTTT
. TRBJ2-5 . TRBV19 CASSIRGYQETQYF TGTGCCAGTAGTATCAGGGGTTACCAAGAGACCCAGTACTTC
. TRBJ2-5 . TRBV5-1 CASSQTTPETQYF TGCGCCAGCAGCCAGACTACACCAGAGACCCAGTACTTC
TRBD2 TRBJ2-1 . TRBV7-3 CASSPPSGPYNEQFF TGTGCCAGCAGCCCCCCTAGCGGACCTTACAATGAGCAGTTCTTC
TRBD1 TRBJ2-7 . TRBV27 CASSLVGTGVSEQYF TGTGCCAGCAGTTTGGTAGGGACAGGGGTGTCCGAGCAGTACTTC
. TRBJ1-3 . TRBV4-1 CASSQDARGGPGNTIYF TGCGCCAGCAGCCAAGATGCTCGGGGGGGTCCTGGAAACACCATATATTTT
TRBD1 TRBJ2-5 . TRBV4-1 CASSQPTGVRETQYF TGCGCCAGCAGCCAACCCACAGGGGTCAGAGAGACCCAGTACTTC
TRBD2 TRBJ2-3 . TRBV5-5 CASSLALAGNAPSTDTQYF TGTGCCAGCAGCTTGGCACTAGCGGGGAACGCCCCTAGCACAGATACGCAGTATTTT
TRBD1 TRBJ1-5 . TRBV4-1 CASHFSRDSWFGGQPQHF TGCGCCAGCCACTTCTCCCGGGACAGCTGGTTCGGCGGTCAGCCCCAGCATTTT
TRBD2 TRBJ2-7 . TRBV7-9 CASRPGLAGDNEQYF TGTGCCAGCAGACCGGGACTAGCGGGAGACAACGAGCAGTACTTC
. TRBJ2-1 . TRBV9 CASTGGGGQNEQFF TGTGCCAGCACCGGCGGAGGGGGCCAAAATGAGCAGTTCTTC
TRBD1 TRBJ1-1 . TRBV18 CASSRTGVTEAFF TGTGCCAGCTCACGAACAGGGGTCACTGAAGCTTTCTTT
. TRBJ2-3 . TRBV30 CAWSVLDTQYF TGTGCCTGGAGTGTACTGGATACGCAGTATTTT
. TRBJ1-1 . TRBV5-6 CASSSRVEAFF TGTGCCAGCAGCTCTAGAGTTGAAGCTTTCTTT
TRBD1 TRBJ2-4 . TRBV19 CASSRETGGKSIQYF TGTGCCAGTAGTAGAGAGACAGGGGGGAAAAGCATTCAGTACTTC
. TRBJ2-6 . TRBV7-3 CASSLMRRSGANVLTF TGTGCCAGCAGCTTAATGAGGCGCTCTGGGGCCAACGTCCTGACTTTC
. TRBJ1-2 . TRBV3-1/TRBV3-2 CASSQTAPDRSYGYTF TGTGCCAGCAGCCAGACAGCCCCGGACAGATCCTATGGCTACACCTTC
. TRBJ2-3 once TRBV21-1 CASSSCAGTDTQYF TGTGCCAGCAGCAGTTGTGCGGGCACAGATACGCAGTATTTT
. TRBJ2-3 few TRBV5-4 CASSFGGRGDTQYF TGTGCCAGCAGCTTCGGGGGTAGGGGAGATACGCAGTATTTT
TRBD1 TRBJ1-2 . TRBV28 CASRGTGAQGYTF TGTGCCAGCAGAGGGACAGGGGCCCAAGGCTACACCTTC
. TRBJ2-7 . TRBV28 CASGQIYEQYF TGTGCCAGCGGCCAAATCTACGAGCAGTACTTC
TRBD2 TRBJ2-5 . TRBV27 CAAWGAGETQYF TGTGCCGCATGGGGAGCGGGGGAGACCCAGTACTTC
. TRBJ1-4 once TRBV6-5 CASHEALFGKLFF TGTGCCAGCCACGAGGCGTTGTTCGGAAAACTGTTTTTT
. TRBJ1-5 . TRBV28 CASSLVQAFGNQPQHF TGTGCCAGCAGTTTGGTCCAAGCCTTTGGCAATCAGCCCCAGCATTTT
. TRBJ1-2 . TRBV15 CATSSFGRYGYTF TGTGCCACCAGCAGCTTCGGTCGCTATGGCTACACCTTC
. TRBJ1-5 . TRBV27 CASSLIGQGHGAQHF TGTGCCAGCAGTTTAATAGGGCAGGGTCACGGAGCCCAGCATTTT
. TRBJ2-7 . TRBV7-2 CASSLKYGPYEQYF TGTGCCAGCAGCTTAAAGTACGGTCCCTACGAGCAGTACTTC
TRBD1 TRBJ1-4 . TRBV28 CASSRLQGATNEKLFF TGTGCCAGCAGTAGATTGCAGGGGGCAACTAATGAAAAACTGTTTTTT
TRBD1 TRBJ1-4 . TRBV7-2 CASSLVGQGGEKLFF TGTGCCAGCAGCCTTGTGGGACAGGGTGGCGAAAAACTGTTTTTT
. TRBJ1-1 . TRBV28 CASSLSVTNTEAFF TGTGCCAGCAGTTTATCGGTGACTAACACTGAAGCTTTCTTT
. TRBJ2-1 . TRBV12-5 CASGNLSPYNEQFF TGTGCTAGTGGTAACCTTAGCCCCTACAATGAGCAGTTCTTC
. TRBJ2-3 . TRBV5-1 CASSLARTPNPLGTQYF TGCGCCAGCAGCTTGGCCCGGACTCCGAACCCTTTAGGTACGCAGTATTTT